A single sample gave rise to the 14 T cell receptor beta chains below, sequenced in a study of PD-L1 blockade in urothelial cancer. Only in-frame clones appear in the TCRdb table, and some are missing; sequencing was by immunoSEQ multiplex PCR. The sample holds about 45,000 clones; about 91% are singletons and the top ten take 3% to 5%. The sample consisted of PBMCs, taken around atezolizumab (anti-PD-L1) treatment. These receptors all stem from a man aged 80 or over with urothelial cancer.

The chain uses TRBV18 and TRBJ2-3; 9 bases are shared with TRBD1. This CDR3 has 15 amino acids. J lost 4 bases, V lost 2 bases, and 4 bases had no gene match. In germline, CDR1 is KGHSH, CDR2 LQKENI. CDR3 sequence (DNA): TGTGCCAGCTCACCAAGACAGGGGGAGCCAGATACGCAGTATTTT. It specifies CASSPRQGEPDTQYF.

The V gene is TRBV19, the J gene TRBJ2-7; 10 bases line up with TRBD2. Germline V CDR1 and CDR2: LNHDA, SQIVND (reference sequence). The trim removed 5 bases at V and 4 bases at J, leaving 2 bases unmatched. The CDR3 spans 13 residues. The CDR3: CASSLAGAYEQYF. As DNA, the CDR3 is TGTGCCAGTAGTCTAGCGGGAGCTTACGAGCAGTACTTC.

This chain joins TRBV9 and TRBJ2-5; 10 bases match TRBD2. Trimming at V came to 0 bases and at J to 5 bases, leaving 7 bases not matched to a gene. Germline V CDR1 and CDR2: SGDLS, YYNGEE. The CDR3 extends over 16 amino acids. CDR3 in amino acids: CASSVAASGSMETQYF. The CDR3 DNA reads as TGTGCCAGCAGCGTAGCTGCTAGCGGGAGTATGGAGACCCAGTACTTC.

The table lists this clone with a few counts. V usage is TRBV7-9 and J usage is TRBJ1-1, with TRBD1 matching 7 bases. V dropped 1 base and J dropped 1; count of bases not matched to a gene: 12. Per germline, CDR1 SEHNR and CDR2 FQNEAQ (reference sequence). The length of the CDR3 is 18 residues. CDR3 bases: TGTGCCAGCAGCTTAGAGACCCACGTGACAGGGACGAACACTGAAGCTTTCTTT. Encoded protein: CASSLETHVTGTNTEAFF.

V is TRBV5-1 and J is TRBJ2-3, with 9 bases matching TRBD1. Germline values: CDR1 SGHRS, CDR2 YFSETQ. The V gene end was trimmed by 4 bases and the J gene end by 5 bases; junction bases not matched to a gene: 8. This CDR3 region has 15 residues. Here the CDR3 DNA reads TGCGCCAGCAGCCCCGGGGACAGGGCGGGAGATACGCAGTATTTT. Protein product: CASSPGDRAGDTQYF. Full variable domain (outside the CDR3, taken from reference TRBV5-1 and TRBJ2-3): KAGVTQTPRYLIKTRGQQVTLSCSPISGHRSVSWYQQTPGQGLQFLFEYFSETQRNKGNFPGRFSGRQFSNSRSEMNVSTLELGDSALYLCASSPGDRAGDTQYFGPGTRLTVL.

The DNA of the CDR3 is TGTGCCAGCAGTTACTCGAGGGTCACTAATGAAAAACTGTTTTTT. It is translated as CASSYSRVTNEKLFF. This chain uses TRBV6-5 with TRBJ1-4; no firm D call. V was pared by 0 bases and J by 2 bases, with 7 bases between. This CDR3 comprises 15 residues. Germline values: CDR1 MNHEY, CDR2 SVGAGI.

This chain uses TRBV7-9 with TRBJ1-5; 10 bases line up with TRBD1. This CDR3 region has 15 residues. The germline V gene encodes CDR1 SEHNR and CDR2 FQNEAQ (reference sequence). V trimming: 5 bases; J trimming: 11 bases; junction bases outside the gene matches: 12. In nucleotides, the CDR3 is TGTGCCAGCAGCAGCGGGACAGGGGCTGGGGTGGCCCAGCATTTT. It encodes CASSSGTGAGVAQHF.

The rearrangement joins TRBV28 to TRBJ2-5, with TRBD1 matching 7 bases. Germline-derived CDR1 and CDR2 are MDHEN and SYDVKM. The V and J ends lost 5 bases and 5 bases, in that order; junction bases with no gene match: 5. This CDR3 contains 13 residues. The CDR3 sequence is CASSMTRGETQYF. In DNA, the CDR3 is TGTGCCAGCAGTATGACCAGGGGGGAGACCCAGTACTTC.

The rearrangement links TRBV6-1 to TRBJ2-1; TRBD2 agrees at 7 bases. Unmatched junction bases numbered 8, after V lost 2 bases and J lost 4 bases. Germline CDR1 is MNHNS and CDR2 is SASEGT. This CDR3 contains 16 residues. CDR3 in DNA: TGTGCCAGCAGTGAACGAATGGGAGGGCCTTACAATGAGCAGTTCTTC. It encodes CASSERMGGPYNEQFF.

This sequence joins TRBV6-5 and TRBJ2-2; 7 bases agree with TRBD1. The CDR3 is 15 residues long. CDR1 is MNHEY and CDR2 is SVGAGI in the germline V gene. V shed 6 bases, J shed 0 bases, and the junction held 4 bases outside the gene matches. The CDR3 sequence: CASRNRGTNTGELFF. In DNA, the CDR3 is TGTGCCAGCAGGAACAGGGGAACGAACACCGGGGAGCTGTTTTTT.

J is TRBJ2-7 and V is TRBV2, with a weak D call TRBD1 (5 bases). The germline V gene has CDR1 SNHLY and CDR2 FYNNEI. V was pared by 6 bases and J by 12 bases, with 15 bases between. The CDR3 length is 11 residues. The CDR3 region is CASRADIGWYF. The CDR3 nucleotides are TGTGCCAGCAGGGCGGACATCGGGTGGTACTTC.

The chain is built from TRBV7-2 and TRBJ2-7; no clear D. The germline gives CDR1 SGHTA, CDR2 FQGNSA. The ends were cut back, 1 base at V and 0 bases at J, with 10 bases in the middle. CDR3 size: 15 residues. CDR3 sequence: CASSLVAQSSYEQYF. For the CDR3, the DNA is TGTGCCAGCAGCTTAGTAGCTCAGAGCTCCTACGAGCAGTACTTC.

The chain employs TRBV7-8 and TRBJ1-5; 9 bases are shared with TRBD1. The germline V gene encodes CDR1 SGHVS and CDR2 FQNEAQ. V was pared by 1 base and J by 10 bases, with 11 bases of the junction left unmatched. There are 16 residues in the CDR3. The CDR3 nucleotides are TGTGCCAGCAGCTTAGGGTCTGGGACAGGGTATTATCCCCAGCATTTT. Amino acids: CASSLGSGTGYYPQHF. Full variable domain (outside the CDR3, taken from reference TRBV7-8 and TRBJ1-5): GAGVSQSPRYKVAKRGQDVALRCDPISGHVSLFWYQQALGQGPEFLTYFQNEAQLDKSGLPSDRFFAERPEGSVSTLKIQRTQQEDSAVYLCASSLGSGTGYYPQHFGDGTRLSIL.

The chain has TRBV19 and TRBJ1-1; D possibly corresponds to TRBD1 (5 bases). Trimming took off 7 bases at V and 1 base at J, with 10 bases between the two ends. The germline V gene encodes CDR1 LNHDA and CDR2 SQIVND (reference sequence). The CDR3 totals 13 residues. The CDR3 sequence: CASMRQGNTEAFF. CDR3 coding DNA: TGTGCCAGTATGAGGCAGGGGAACACTGAAGCTTTCTTT.